This T cell receptor beta chain was obtained from a study of T cell repertoires in cytomegalovirus infection. TCRdb called the reads again in MiXCR, with one record for every CDR3 protein. This table has some 700,000 distinct CDR3 sequences, roughly 35% appearing once. Per germline, CDR1 ENHRY and CDR2 SYGVKD. There are 15 residues in the CDR3. Trimming took 4 bases from V and 5 from J; bases not matched to a gene: 10. The sequencing input was PBMCs. This chain links TRBV10-3 with TRBJ1-2, with 7 positions matching TRBD1. The clonotype originates from a human donor in good health (CMV status not recorded). Some clones in this sample may be carry-over from other donors' samples. The CDR3 reads CAISGPGQGEYGYTF. CDR3 coding DNA: TGTGCCATCAGTGGCCCCGGGCAGGGGGAATATGGCTACACCTTC.